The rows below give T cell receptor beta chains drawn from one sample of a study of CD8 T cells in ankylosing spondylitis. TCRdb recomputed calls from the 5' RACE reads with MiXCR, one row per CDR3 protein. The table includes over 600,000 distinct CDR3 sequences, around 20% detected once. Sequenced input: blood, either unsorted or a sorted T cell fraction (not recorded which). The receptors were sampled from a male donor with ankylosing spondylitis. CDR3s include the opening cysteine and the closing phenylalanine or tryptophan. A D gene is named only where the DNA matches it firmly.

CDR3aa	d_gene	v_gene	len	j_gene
CSAFLAEGETQYF	TRBD2	TRBV20-1	13	TRBJ2-5
CASSLVQAGGLYEQYF	TRBD2	TRBV13	16	TRBJ2-7
CSAKTTGIRSYGYTF	NA	TRBV20-1	15	TRBJ1-2
CASSLRSAGEGNTIYF	NA	TRBV13	16	TRBJ1-3
CASSPVSGMVNEQFF	TRBD2	TRBV18	15	TRBJ2-1
CSVVRTGDSPNTEAFF	TRBD1	TRBV29-1	16	TRBJ1-1
CASSLGGTKDTEAFF	NA	TRBV7-9	15	TRBJ1-1
CASSYSLAKFF	NA	TRBV6-2/TRBV6-3	11	TRBJ2-1
CASSEAVLGYTF	NA	TRBV2	12	TRBJ1-2
CASSQGVEQFF	NA	TRBV3-1	11	TRBJ2-1
CASSPTGVSNQPQHF	TRBD1	TRBV12-3/TRBV12-4	15	TRBJ1-5
CASRPQTGGASGELFF	TRBD1	TRBV6-1	16	TRBJ2-2
CAWSQGEGAQYF	NA	TRBV30	12	TRBJ2-5
CASTPGGLAGISYNEQFF	TRBD2	TRBV12-3/TRBV12-4	18	TRBJ2-1
CASSIPGLGYGYTF	NA	TRBV19	14	TRBJ1-2
CASSQDRGGNTEQFF	NA	TRBV4-3	15	TRBJ2-1
CASTPAPAPYEQYF	NA	TRBV5-5	14	TRBJ2-7